This T cell receptor (beta chain) was sequenced for a study of blood T cells in healthy people across ages (dated by TCRdb to between 2014 and 2017). Study-level background: In model experiments, template switching captured roughly one uniquely barcoded TCR beta cDNA molecule for every two T cells. To track age-related changes in TCR beta repertoire diversity, the study relied on deep sequencing normalized with unique cDNA molecular identifiers. Four age groups were formed from the donors: young (average around 15 years), middle-aged (approximately 40), aged (approximately 60) and long-lived (82). To avoid experimental bias, donors of different ages were spread randomly across the sequencing lanes. Two additional independent replicas of 1 million unique cDNA reads from the same blood draw were analyzed for two donors (one aged 18 to 30 and one aged 80 or older). What the research found in general, with its limitations: Because the CMV infection status of the donors was unknown, age-related changes in expanded clonotypes may potentially have been confounded. Conclusive comparison of naive and antigen-experienced compartments was prevented by the profiling of bulk unsorted PBMCs. As age increased, observed TCR beta diversity per million T cells dropped in a roughly linear way, and a significant reduction was already evident by age 40. Estimates of total diversity based on one million sequenced T cells were regarded as lower bounds and as underestimates. A strong correlation was found between observed TCR beta diversity and the percentage of naive T cells measured by flow cytometry. The long-lived group showed more naive CD4+ T cells, fewer expanded clones and increased TCR diversity than the aged group, suggesting age selection.

The donors were 40 or so Caucasian individuals from Russia, aged 6 to 90 years, who were systemically healthy. Each donor gave about 11 milliliters of peripheral blood, drawn into EDTA-treated Vacutainer tubes. Ficoll-Paque density-gradient centrifugation was used to isolate PBMCs, with at least 6 million per sample. Trizol reagent was used to extract total RNA from PBMCs, with at least 5.5 micrograms per sample. For every donor, flow cytometry on a PBMC aliquot measured the percentage of naive CD45RAhigh/CD27high T cells. The library was made by 5' RACE. Instrument used: Illumina HiSeq 2500. A second PCR of 7 to 11 cycles was performed with a sample-barcoded 5' primer and a J-beta primer mix. A unique molecular identifier was introduced onto each TCR beta cDNA molecule by a template-switch 5' adaptor carrying 12 random nucleotides. Each sample yielded at least 3 million CDR3-containing paired-end reads. First-strand cDNA was synthesized from all RNA with the Mint cDNA synthesis kit, primed by a TRBC-specific oligonucleotide. After uracil-DNA glycosylase treatment, a first 18-cycle PCR used universal primers M1SS and BC2_uni_R on all cDNA. The original methods were these. Each sample was normalized by randomly selecting 1 million high-quality reads, each carrying a distinct molecular identifier. Reads sharing molecular identifiers were discarded rather than binned into consensus sequences. CDR3 identification, clonotype clustering and error correction used MiTCR with a Q25 quality threshold and the strictest error-elimination algorithm. A nonparametric unseen species model with Euler transformation was used to estimate a lower bound on total TCR beta diversity. TCRdb redid the processing of the public reads, applying fastp at Q25 and MiXCR, and retained in-frame beta chains. Duplicate CDR3 protein sequences are folded into a single record with the most common DNA and genes. These V and J calls rely on TCRdb rather than the paper's analysis. For this sample the table gives hundreds of thousands of distinct CDR3 sequences, of which around 21% were detected only once. The top ten hold more than 3% of the sample.

The CDR3 measures 12 amino acids from cysteine to phenylalanine. Only the CDR3 DNA stays, 36 bases, in frame from base 1. The germline V gene gives CDR1 as MGHDK and CDR2 as SYGVNS. This clonotype was detected only once. Its binding antigen is unknown. A junction boundary mismatches the germline segment, possibly from a read error. The chain is encoded by TRBV25-1 joined to TRBJ2-5, and perhaps TRBD1 as D gene, on 6 matching bases. Sample: blood. This clonotype was obtained from an older man in good health. The nucleotides read TGTGCCAGCAAGTCGCAGGGGAACGAGCAGTGCTTC. It translates to CASKSQGNEQCF.